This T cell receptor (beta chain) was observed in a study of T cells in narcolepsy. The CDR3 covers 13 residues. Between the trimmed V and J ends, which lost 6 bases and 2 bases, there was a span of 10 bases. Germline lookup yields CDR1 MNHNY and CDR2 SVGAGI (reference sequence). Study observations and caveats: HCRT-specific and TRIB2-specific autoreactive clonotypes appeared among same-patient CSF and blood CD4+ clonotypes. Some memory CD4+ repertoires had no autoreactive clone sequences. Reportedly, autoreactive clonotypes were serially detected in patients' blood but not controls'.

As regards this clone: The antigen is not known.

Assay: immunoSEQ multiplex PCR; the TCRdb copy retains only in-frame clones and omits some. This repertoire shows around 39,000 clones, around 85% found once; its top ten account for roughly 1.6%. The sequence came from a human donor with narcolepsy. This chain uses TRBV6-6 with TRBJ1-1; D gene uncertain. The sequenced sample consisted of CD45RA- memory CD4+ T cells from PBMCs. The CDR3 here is CASSRTLNTEAFF. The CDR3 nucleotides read TGTGCCAGCAGCCGGACTCTTAACACTGAAGCTTTCTTT.